The T cell receptor beta chain described here comes from a study of OX40 agonist ivuxolimab in advanced cancers. Study-level background: Dose-escalation cases comprised hepatocellular carcinoma, melanoma, renal cell or head and neck cancer. Partial responses occurred in Three dose-escalation patients, one with hepatocellular carcinoma and two with cutaneous melanoma.

This CDR3 is 15 amino acids long. Trimming cost V 7 bases and J 4 bases; bases outside gene matches: 10. The germline gives CDR1 SGHRS, CDR2 YFSETQ. TCRdb's table, derived via immunoSEQ multiplex PCR, lists solely in-frame clones and lacks some. In the table there are some 77,000 clones, approximately 92% of which are singletons. This TCR was sampled from an adult with an advanced solid tumor such as melanoma, head and neck, liver or kidney cancer. The chain is built from TRBV5-1 and TRBJ2-2; 7 bases are shared with TRBD1. This specimen consisted of CD4+ or CD8+ T cells sorted from blood, obtained in a trial of the OX40 agonist ivuxolimab. The CDR3 is CASGETGLSTGELFF. DNA of the CDR3: TGCGCCAGCGGCGAGACAGGGTTGAGCACCGGGGAGCTGTTTTTT.